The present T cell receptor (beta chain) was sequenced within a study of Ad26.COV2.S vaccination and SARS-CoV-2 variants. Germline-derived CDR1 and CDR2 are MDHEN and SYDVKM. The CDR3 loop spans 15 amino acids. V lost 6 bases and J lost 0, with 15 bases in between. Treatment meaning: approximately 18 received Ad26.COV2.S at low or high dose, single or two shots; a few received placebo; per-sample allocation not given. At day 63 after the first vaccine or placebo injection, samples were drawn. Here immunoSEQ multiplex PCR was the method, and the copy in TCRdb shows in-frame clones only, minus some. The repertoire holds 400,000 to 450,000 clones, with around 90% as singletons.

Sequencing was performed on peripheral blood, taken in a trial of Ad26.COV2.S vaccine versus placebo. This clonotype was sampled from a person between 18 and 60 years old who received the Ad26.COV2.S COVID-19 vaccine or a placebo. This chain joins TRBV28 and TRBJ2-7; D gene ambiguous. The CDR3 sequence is CASSPRTWSSYEQYF. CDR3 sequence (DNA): TGTGCCAGCAGCCCACGGACGTGGAGCTCCTACGAGCAGTACTTC.